The clone carrying this T cell receptor (beta chain) was seen just once. Assay: immunoSEQ multiplex PCR; the TCRdb copy retains only in-frame clones and omits some. The table shows 100,000 to 150,000 clones, with 80% to 95% occurring only once. Germline assignment: CDR1 ENHRY and CDR2 SYGVKD. The CDR3 totals 14 residues. The germline V and J ends were trimmed by 4 bases and 0 bases, with 9 bases remaining between them. This specimen belongs to a study of control samples from healthy donors and cancer patients. The sample taken for sequencing was blood. This TCR was recovered from a man aged 18 to 30 in good health. This chain joins TRBV10-3 and TRBJ1-1; TRBD1 is a possible D gene (6 bases). CDR3: CAISVSGVNTEAFF. As DNA, the CDR3 is TGTGCCATCAGTGTTTCAGGGGTGAACACTGAAGCTTTCTTT.